This TCR beta chain was documented in a study of cytomegalovirus exposure and HLA in healthy donors. The PCR employed 60 Vbeta primers together with 13 Jbeta primers. Measured with immunoSEQ multiplex PCR; TCRdb has only the in-frame clones, and not every one. The table lists approximately 190,000 clones. V was trimmed by 4 bases and J by 0 bases, leaving 15 bases between them. The germline CDR1 and CDR2 sequences are LNHDA and SQIVND (reference sequence). This CDR3 has 16 residues. The sequence came from a boy younger than 18 in good health and CMV-seronegative. The genes are TRBV19 and TRBJ1-1; D gene unclear. The specimen sequenced was PBMCs. The CDR3 DNA reads TGTGCCAGTAGTAACCCGACATGGGTTTTGAACACTGAAGCTTTCTTT. Residues: CASSNPTWVLNTEAFF. The full variable domain, completed using reference TRBV19 and TRBJ1-1, is DGGITQSPKYLFRKEGQNVTLSCEQNLNHDAMYWYRQDPGQGLRLIYYSQIVNDFQKGDIAEGYSVSREKKESFPLTVTSAQKNPTAFYLCASSNPTWVLNTEAFFGQGTRLTVV.